This note documents a single T cell receptor beta chain sequence. What it binds is unknown. V lost 4 bases, J lost 4 bases, and 8 bases stayed unmatched. The CDR3 consists of 15 residues. Per germline, CDR1 SGHDN and CDR2 FVKESK. The data stem from a study of T cells in tumors after PD-1 blockade. Turning to the study itself: No patient had prior checkpoint blockade, systemic immunosuppression, or radiotherapy within 4 weeks. Peripheral blood samples averaged about 33,000 unique clonotypes and about 110,000 templates. A subset received ongoing vismodegib 150 mg daily alongside anti-PD-1 therapy. Study observations and caveats: Blood contained 35% to 50% of the tumor's TCR clonotypes.

The assay was immunoSEQ multiplex PCR, and TCRdb's table has in-frame clones only and misses some. The table has tens of thousands of clones, around 77% seen once. The chain links TRBV14 to TRBJ1-1; 8 nucleotides agree with TRBD1. This TCR was recovered from a human donor with basal cell carcinoma. The sample here was PBMCs, taken before anti-PD-1 treatment. The DNA for the CDR3 is TGTGCCAGCAGCCCAACCAGGACAGGGTCCACTGAAGCTTTCTTT. Amino acid sequence: CASSPTRTGSTEAFF.